A selection of T cell receptor beta chains follows, all from one sample in a study of response to subunit inactivated influenza vaccine. TCRdb analysed the RT-PCR reads with MiXCR anew, one entry per CDR3 protein. Of about 540,000 distinct CDR3 sequences listed, under 30% are singletons. This sample also appeared in a second study, on T cells expressing NK-cell markers.

Sequenced material: CD4+ T cells sorted from PBMCs, taken 11 to 12 days after vaccination. The receptors were sampled from a man aged 50-59 years who received an inactivated influenza vaccine. Each CDR3 is given with its conserved first and last residue. The order of the fields is V gene, J gene, clone size, D gene, CDR3 protein, CDR3 DNA. The D gene is left open where the match is weak. Clone sizes are given selectively: once, few, many, or a class where the clone is expanded.

v_gene: TRBV18
j_gene: TRBJ2-3
abundance: NA
d_gene: NA
CDR3aa: CASSRADTSTDTQYF
CDR3nt: TGTGCCAGCTCACGGGCGGACACGAGCACAGATACGCAGTATTTT

v_gene: TRBV20-1
j_gene: TRBJ2-7
abundance: NA
d_gene: TRBD1
CDR3aa: CSALRDRDPYEQYF
CDR3nt: TGCAGTGCACTCCGGGACAGAGACCCCTACGAGCAGTACTTC

v_gene: TRBV28
j_gene: TRBJ2-2
abundance: NA
d_gene: NA
CDR3aa: CASSLTGTSAGELFF
CDR3nt: TGTGCCAGCAGTTTGACCGGGACTTCGGCCGGGGAGCTGTTTTTT

v_gene: TRBV20-1
j_gene: TRBJ2-3
abundance: NA
d_gene: NA
CDR3aa: CSARELATSTDTQYF
CDR3nt: TGCAGTGCCAGGGAACTCGCCACTAGCACAGATACGCAGTATTTT

v_gene: TRBV7-9
j_gene: TRBJ2-2
abundance: few
d_gene: TRBD1
CDR3aa: CASSPLQGAGELFF
CDR3nt: TGTGCCAGCAGCCCCTTACAGGGGGCGGGGGAGCTGTTTTTT

v_gene: TRBV23-1
j_gene: TRBJ2-3
abundance: few
d_gene: NA
CDR3aa: CASSQPENSTDTQYF
CDR3nt: TGCGCCAGCAGTCAACCAGAGAATAGCACAGATACGCAGTATTTT

v_gene: TRBV5-6
j_gene: TRBJ2-3
abundance: few
d_gene: TRBD1
CDR3aa: CASSSFTGGSITDTQYF
CDR3nt: TGTGCCAGCAGCTCATTTACAGGGGGATCAATCACAGATACGCAGTATTTT

v_gene: TRBV20-1
j_gene: TRBJ2-7
abundance: few
d_gene: NA
CDR3aa: CSARTLGFGSYEQYF
CDR3nt: TGCAGTGCTAGGACTTTGGGCTTCGGCTCCTACGAGCAGTACTTC

v_gene: TRBV5-1
j_gene: TRBJ2-2
abundance: few
d_gene: NA
CDR3aa: CASSLGQVAGELFF
CDR3nt: TGCGCCAGCAGCTTGGGACAGGTGGCCGGGGAGCTGTTTTTT

v_gene: TRBV6-2/TRBV6-3
j_gene: TRBJ1-1
abundance: many
d_gene: NA
CDR3aa: CASSYNQGVGTEAFF
CDR3nt: TGTGCCAGCAGTTACAATCAGGGTGTGGGCACTGAAGCTTTCTTT

v_gene: TRBV12-3/TRBV12-4
j_gene: TRBJ1-1
abundance: NA
d_gene: NA
CDR3aa: CASSFSGISKAFF
CDR3nt: TGTGCCAGCAGTTTTTCAGGGATAAGTAAAGCTTTCTTT

v_gene: TRBV28
j_gene: TRBJ2-7
abundance: few
d_gene: NA
CDR3aa: CASSPRDLRKQYF
CDR3nt: TGTGCCAGCAGTCCCCGGGACCTGAGGAAGCAGTACTTC

v_gene: TRBV9
j_gene: TRBJ2-5
abundance: NA
d_gene: TRBD1
CDR3aa: CASSVGPGGQETQYF
CDR3nt: TGTGCCAGCAGCGTAGGTCCAGGGGGCCAGGAGACCCAGTACTTC

v_gene: TRBV18
j_gene: TRBJ1-4
abundance: NA
d_gene: TRBD1
CDR3aa: CASSPEGQGRLFF
CDR3nt: TGTGCCAGCTCACCGGAAGGACAGGGCCGACTGTTTTTT

v_gene: TRBV18
j_gene: TRBJ2-3
abundance: few
d_gene: TRBD2
CDR3aa: CASSPRLAGARSSTDTQYF
CDR3nt: TGTGCCAGCTCGCCAAGACTAGCGGGAGCCCGAAGTTCCACAGATACGCAGTATTTT

v_gene: TRBV5-1
j_gene: TRBJ2-3
abundance: few
d_gene: NA
CDR3aa: CASSLAPGVNTDTQYF
CDR3nt: TGCGCCAGCAGCTTGGCCCCGGGAGTAAACACAGATACGCAGTATTTT

v_gene: TRBV29-1
j_gene: TRBJ2-7
abundance: few
d_gene: TRBD2
CDR3aa: CSVESGLAGGEQYF
CDR3nt: TGCAGCGTTGAGTCCGGGCTAGCGGGAGGTGAGCAGTACTTC

v_gene: TRBV3-1
j_gene: TRBJ2-3
abundance: few
d_gene: TRBD1
CDR3aa: CASGTGRADTQYF
CDR3nt: TGTGCCAGCGGGACAGGGCGGGCAGATACGCAGTATTTT

v_gene: TRBV6-2/TRBV6-3
j_gene: TRBJ1-1
abundance: few
d_gene: TRBD1
CDR3aa: CASRAPGQGIVFF
CDR3nt: TGTGCCAGCAGAGCGCCGGGACAGGGTATCGTTTTCTTT

v_gene: TRBV5-1
j_gene: TRBJ2-1
abundance: few
d_gene: TRBD2
CDR3aa: CASSLPTSGRANEQFF
CDR3nt: TGCGCCAGCAGCTTGCCGACTAGCGGGAGGGCCAATGAGCAGTTCTTC

v_gene: TRBV19
j_gene: TRBJ2-2
abundance: NA
d_gene: NA
CDR3aa: CASSNRDAVWGGELFF
CDR3nt: TGTGCCAGTAGTAACCGGGACGCTGTGTGGGGCGGGGAGCTGTTTTTT

v_gene: TRBV10-3
j_gene: TRBJ2-3
abundance: NA
d_gene: NA
CDR3aa: CAIAREDTDTQYF
CDR3nt: TGTGCCATCGCTAGGGAGGACACAGATACGCAGTATTTT

v_gene: TRBV20-1
j_gene: TRBJ2-7
abundance: few
d_gene: NA
CDR3aa: CSARDSGQFSYEQYF
CDR3nt: TGCAGTGCTAGAGATTCCGGACAGTTCTCCTACGAGCAGTACTTC

v_gene: TRBV5-1
j_gene: TRBJ2-3
abundance: NA
d_gene: NA
CDR3aa: CASSPGDGISADTQYF
CDR3nt: TGCGCCAGCAGCCCCGGGGACGGAATATCCGCAGATACGCAGTATTTT

v_gene: TRBV28
j_gene: TRBJ2-7
abundance: NA
d_gene: TRBD1
CDR3aa: CASSFGTGSGEQYF
CDR3nt: TGTGCCAGCAGTTTTGGGACAGGGTCAGGCGAGCAGTACTTC

v_gene: TRBV20-1
j_gene: TRBJ2-5
abundance: NA
d_gene: TRBD2
CDR3aa: CSARPPSGGGETQYF
CDR3nt: TGCAGTGCTAGACCGCCTAGCGGAGGAGGAGAGACCCAGTACTTC

v_gene: TRBV20-1
j_gene: TRBJ2-3
abundance: NA
d_gene: NA
CDR3aa: CSAPGEVIDTQYF
CDR3nt: TGCAGTGCTCCAGGGGAGGTGATAGATACGCAGTATTTT

v_gene: TRBV29-1
j_gene: TRBJ1-3
abundance: few
d_gene: NA
CDR3aa: CSVLRGNTIYF
CDR3nt: TGCAGCGTTTTACGTGGAAACACCATATATTTT

v_gene: TRBV5-8
j_gene: TRBJ2-3
abundance: NA
d_gene: TRBD2
CDR3aa: CASSFGGGAPDTQYF
CDR3nt: TGTGCCAGCAGCTTTGGCGGGGGGGCCCCAGATACGCAGTATTTT

v_gene: TRBV18
j_gene: TRBJ2-5
abundance: NA
d_gene: NA
CDR3aa: CASSPMGGAETQYF
CDR3nt: TGTGCCAGCTCACCTATGGGGGGCGCGGAGACCCAGTACTTC

v_gene: TRBV3-1
j_gene: TRBJ2-1
abundance: NA
d_gene: NA
CDR3aa: CASSPRHRVNEQFF
CDR3nt: TGTGCCAGCAGCCCTCGACACAGGGTCAATGAGCAGTTCTTC

v_gene: TRBV20-1
j_gene: TRBJ2-7
abundance: NA
d_gene: TRBD2
CDR3aa: CSADGTSGGDRSSYEQYF
CDR3nt: TGCAGTGCGGACGGGACTAGCGGGGGGGATAGGAGCTCCTACGAGCAGTACTTC

v_gene: TRBV5-1
j_gene: TRBJ1-4
abundance: NA
d_gene: TRBD1
CDR3aa: CASSSTGTGMAEKLFF
CDR3nt: TGCGCCAGCAGCTCAACCGGGACAGGGATGGCTGAAAAACTGTTTTTT

v_gene: TRBV5-5
j_gene: TRBJ1-5
abundance: NA
d_gene: NA
CDR3aa: CASSFVPGPNQPQHF
CDR3nt: TGTGCCAGCAGCTTTGTTCCGGGGCCCAATCAGCCCCAGCATTTT

v_gene: TRBV3-1
j_gene: TRBJ2-1
abundance: NA
d_gene: NA
CDR3aa: CASSQYRGSGTYNEQFF
CDR3nt: TGTGCCAGCAGCCAATACCGGGGTAGCGGAACCTACAATGAGCAGTTCTTC

v_gene: TRBV12-3/TRBV12-4
j_gene: TRBJ2-2
abundance: NA
d_gene: TRBD2
CDR3aa: CASSSLKRLAGGGELFF
CDR3nt: TGTGCCAGCAGTTCCCTGAAAAGACTAGCGGGAGGCGGGGAGCTGTTTTTT

v_gene: TRBV30
j_gene: TRBJ2-2
abundance: NA
d_gene: NA
CDR3aa: CAWSFSMNTGELFF
CDR3nt: TGTGCCTGGAGTTTTTCCATGAACACCGGGGAGCTGTTTTTT

v_gene: TRBV28
j_gene: TRBJ2-5
abundance: NA
d_gene: TRBD2
CDR3aa: CASSVGRVDGETQYF
CDR3nt: TGTGCCAGCAGTGTTGGGAGGGTGGATGGAGAGACCCAGTACTTC

v_gene: TRBV20-1
j_gene: TRBJ2-1
abundance: few
d_gene: TRBD2
CDR3aa: CSAPIAGLYNEQFF
CDR3nt: TGCAGTGCGCCCATAGCGGGCCTATACAATGAGCAGTTCTTC

v_gene: TRBV5-1
j_gene: TRBJ1-3
abundance: many
d_gene: NA
CDR3aa: CASSLESQGIGNTIYF
CDR3nt: TGCGCCAGCAGCTTGGAATCCCAGGGTATAGGAAACACCATATATTTT

v_gene: TRBV6-2/TRBV6-3
j_gene: TRBJ2-3
abundance: NA
d_gene: NA
CDR3aa: CASSDSPDTRYF
CDR3nt: TGTGCCAGCAGTGACAGTCCAGATACGCGGTATTTT

v_gene: TRBV11-2
j_gene: TRBJ2-1
abundance: many
d_gene: NA
CDR3aa: CASSPNRVTDNEQFF
CDR3nt: TGTGCCAGCAGCCCCAACAGGGTAACGGACAATGAGCAGTTCTTC

v_gene: TRBV20-1
j_gene: TRBJ2-7
abundance: few
d_gene: TRBD2
CDR3aa: CSARDFGSGREQYF
CDR3nt: TGCAGTGCTAGAGATTTTGGTAGCGGGCGCGAGCAGTACTTC

v_gene: TRBV9
j_gene: TRBJ2-1
abundance: few
d_gene: NA
CDR3aa: CASSVGSRRLQNEQFF
CDR3nt: TGTGCCAGCAGCGTAGGGTCTAGAAGGTTGCAGAATGAGCAGTTCTTC

v_gene: TRBV15
j_gene: TRBJ2-7
abundance: few
d_gene: NA
CDR3aa: CATSRAPGLEQYF
CDR3nt: TGTGCCACCAGCAGAGCCCCAGGGCTCGAGCAGTACTTC

v_gene: TRBV20-1
j_gene: TRBJ2-3
abundance: few
d_gene: TRBD2
CDR3aa: CSASDSGLIGDTQYF
CDR3nt: TGCAGTGCTAGTGATAGCGGGCTTATCGGGGATACGCAGTATTTT

v_gene: TRBV9
j_gene: TRBJ2-3
abundance: NA
d_gene: NA
CDR3aa: CASSVVGTDTQYF
CDR3nt: TGTGCCAGCAGCGTAGTGGGAACAGATACGCAGTATTTT

v_gene: TRBV7-3
j_gene: TRBJ2-7
abundance: few
d_gene: NA
CDR3aa: CASSSYPGTLYEQYF
CDR3nt: TGTGCCAGCAGCTCTTACCCCGGGACTTTGTACGAGCAGTACTTC

v_gene: TRBV6-1
j_gene: TRBJ2-7
abundance: NA
d_gene: NA
CDR3aa: CASSPHYSEQYF
CDR3nt: TGTGCCAGCAGTCCTCATTACAGTGAGCAGTACTTC

v_gene: TRBV4-1
j_gene: TRBJ2-7
abundance: NA
d_gene: TRBD1
CDR3aa: CASSLRTGGLPYEQYF
CDR3nt: TGCGCCAGCAGCCTTCGGACAGGGGGCCTGCCCTACGAGCAGTACTTC

v_gene: TRBV20-1
j_gene: TRBJ2-5
abundance: few
d_gene: NA
CDR3aa: CSATKGSQETQYF
CDR3nt: TGCAGTGCCACCAAGGGCAGCCAAGAGACCCAGTACTTC

v_gene: TRBV7-9
j_gene: TRBJ2-3
abundance: few
d_gene: NA
CDR3aa: CASSLPYYTDTQYF
CDR3nt: TGTGCCAGCAGCTTACCTTACTACACAGATACGCAGTATTTT

v_gene: TRBV27
j_gene: TRBJ1-5
abundance: few
d_gene: TRBD1
CDR3aa: CASRQQGASNQPQHF
CDR3nt: TGTGCCAGCAGGCAACAGGGGGCCAGCAATCAGCCCCAGCATTTT

v_gene: TRBV20-1
j_gene: TRBJ2-1
abundance: few
d_gene: NA
CDR3aa: CSARLLAYGPNEQFF
CDR3nt: TGCAGTGCTAGGCTTCTAGCATACGGGCCAAATGAGCAGTTCTTC

v_gene: TRBV30
j_gene: TRBJ2-2
abundance: NA
d_gene: TRBD1
CDR3aa: CAWSGTGGIRELFF
CDR3nt: TGTGCCTGGAGTGGGACAGGGGGGATAAGGGAGCTGTTTTTT

v_gene: TRBV7-2
j_gene: TRBJ1-5
abundance: few
d_gene: NA
CDR3aa: CASSLLGQGKGPQHF
CDR3nt: TGTGCCAGCAGCTTATTGGGCCAGGGGAAGGGGCCCCAGCATTTT

v_gene: TRBV12-3/TRBV12-4
j_gene: TRBJ1-5
abundance: few
d_gene: NA
CDR3aa: CASSLGPRPQHF
CDR3nt: TGTGCCAGCAGCCTGGGGCCGCGGCCCCAGCATTTT

v_gene: TRBV6-8
j_gene: TRBJ1-1
abundance: NA
d_gene: NA
CDR3aa: CASTLGRGLNTEAFF
CDR3nt: TGTGCCAGCACCCTGGGGCGGGGCTTGAACACTGAAGCTTTCTTT

v_gene: TRBV20-1
j_gene: TRBJ1-1
abundance: NA
d_gene: NA
CDR3aa: CSARQDITEAFF
CDR3nt: TGCAGTGCTAGACAAGACATAACTGAAGCTTTCTTT

v_gene: TRBV28
j_gene: TRBJ2-7
abundance: NA
d_gene: NA
CDR3aa: CASNTPHRAPYEQYF
CDR3nt: TGTGCCAGCAACACCCCCCACCGAGCCCCCTACGAGCAGTACTTC